Below, one TCR beta chain is given with its context. The data were taken from a study of OX40 agonist ivuxolimab in advanced cancers. Germline V gene sequence: CDR1 LNHDA, CDR2 SQIVND (reference sequence). V lost 6 bases, J lost 7 bases, and 14 bases lay in between. The CDR3 is made up of 13 amino acids. Assay used: immunoSEQ multiplex PCR; TCRdb lists only in-frame clones, some missing. The table includes 60,000 or so clones, roughly 90% detected once. This sequence was found in an adult with an advanced solid tumor such as melanoma, head and neck, liver or kidney cancer. The sample was CD4+ or CD8+ T cells sorted from blood, taken in a trial of the OX40 agonist ivuxolimab. The rearrangement links TRBV19 to TRBJ2-3, with D unclear. The CDR3 spells CASSSLLFHTQYF. The CDR3 coding sequence is TGTGCCAGTAGCAGCCTCCTTTTCCATACGCAGTATTTT. Full variable domain (missing parts from reference TRBV19 and TRBJ2-3): DGGITQSPKYLFRKEGQNVTLSCEQNLNHDAMYWYRQDPGQGLRLIYYSQIVNDFQKGDIAEGYSVSREKKESFPLTVTSAQKNPTAFYLCASSSLLFHTQYFGPGTRLTVL.